This TCR beta chain originates from a study of regulatory T cells in long-lasting Graves disease. Whole-study findings and limits: Graves' patients with persistent disease showed TCR diversity lower than patients newly diagnosed.

This clonotype was seen ten or more times. Its antigen is as yet unknown. V was cut by 6 bases and J by 4 bases, with 18 bases left in between. The CDR3 totals 15 residues. Assembly of TCR beta libraries relied on iRepertoire HTBI primers together with Arm-PCR of CDR3 regions. TCRdb used MiXCR to reprocess the multiplex PCR reads, holding one entry per CDR3 protein. The repertoire has around 460,000 distinct CDR3 sequences, 22% of them found once; the top ten carry approximately 14%. Time point given: persistent/refractory GD, antithyroid drugs over 5 years with positive TRAb. From RNA extracted from PBMCs, the TCR library was made. Patients met American Thyroid Association criteria for Graves' disease.

Sequencing was performed on peripheral blood mononuclear cells (PBMCs), taken when the disease was refractory, from a patient treated with antithyroid drugs. The rearrangement links TRBV12-3 or TRBV12-4 to TRBJ1-1, with a possible D match to TRBD1 (6 bases). This TCR derives from a female donor with Graves disease. The CDR3 bases are TGTGCCAGCAGGGGACCCGGGGGGGCAAGCACTGAAGCTTTCTTT. Encoded protein: CASRGPGGASTEAFF.